This T cell receptor (beta chain) came from a study of immune evolution from preneoplasia to lung adenocarcinoma. Clones were sequenced by immunoSEQ multiplex PCR, and TCRdb holds only the in-frame ones, with some missing. The top ten hold less than 15% of the sample, which has thousands of clones, roughly four fifths seen once. The V end was cut by 2 bases, the J end by 4 bases, with 8 bases between. The CDR3 is made up of 12 amino acids. CDR1 is SQVTM, CDR2 ANQGSEA, per germline. Note on this clone: This specimen includes other DNA sequences encoding the same CDR3.

J is TRBJ1-2 and V is TRBV29-1; unclear D gene. Sequenced: FFPE minimally invasive lung adenocarcinoma tissue. This receptor was obtained from an older person with lung adenocarcinoma. The CDR3 coding sequence is TGCAGCGTTGAAACGGGGTTCTATGGCTACACCTTC. As protein: CSVETGFYGYTF.